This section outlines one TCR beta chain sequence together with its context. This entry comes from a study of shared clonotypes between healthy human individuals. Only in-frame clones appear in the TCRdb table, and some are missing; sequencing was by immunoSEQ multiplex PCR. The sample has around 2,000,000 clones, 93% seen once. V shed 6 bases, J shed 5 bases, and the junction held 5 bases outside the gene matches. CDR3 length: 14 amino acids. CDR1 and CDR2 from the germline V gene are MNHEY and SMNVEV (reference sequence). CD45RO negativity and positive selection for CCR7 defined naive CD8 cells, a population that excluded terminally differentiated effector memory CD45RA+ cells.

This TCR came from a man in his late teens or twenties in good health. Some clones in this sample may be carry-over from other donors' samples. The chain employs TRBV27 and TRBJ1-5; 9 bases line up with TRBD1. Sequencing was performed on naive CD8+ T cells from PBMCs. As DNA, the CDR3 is TGTGCCAGCAGCGTCACAGGGGGCCATCAGCCCCAGCATTTT. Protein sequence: CASSVTGGHQPQHF.